The 22 T cell receptor beta chains listed next were all sequenced from one sample in a study of blood T cell repertoires in COVID-19. The assay was immunoSEQ multiplex PCR, and TCRdb's table has in-frame clones only and misses some. Of approximately 140,000 clones detected, about 85% appear once; the ten largest clones hold around 4%. The sequencing input was peripheral blood. These receptors were collected from an older woman with active or convalescent COVID-19.

The rearrangement uses TRBV21-1 and TRBJ1-1. TRBV21-1 is designated a pseudogene. The CDR3 spans 14 residues. The DNA of the CDR3 is TGTGCCAGCAGCAAAGATCGCGGGGTAACTGAAGCTTTCTTT. Protein product: CASSKDRGVTEAFF.

This clone was observed once. The chain is built from TRBV10-3 and TRBJ2-7, with 7 bases fitting TRBD1. The germline CDR1 and CDR2 sequences are ENHRY and SYGVKD. This CDR3 spans 17 amino acids. V gave up 4 bases and J gave up 3 bases; unmatched junction bases: 15. Here the CDR3 reads CAISGGNDRVAFYEQYF. The CDR3 nucleotides read TGTGCCATCAGTGGGGGTAATGACAGGGTAGCTTTCTACGAGCAGTACTTC.

The V gene is TRBV9, the J gene TRBJ1-2; 8 nucleotides line up with TRBD1. The junction had 12 bases not matched to a gene; V was cut back by 3 bases and J by 5 bases. The germline CDR1 and CDR2 sequences are SGDLS and YYNGEE. This CDR3 spans 16 amino acids. DNA for the CDR3: TGTGCCAGCAGCGCACAACAGGGGGGTTGGGAGTATGGCTACACCTTC. Encoded protein: CASSAQQGGWEYGYTF.

V gene TRBV6-2 or TRBV6-3 combines with J gene TRBJ2-1; 11 bases fit TRBD2. The V segment lost 4 bases and the J segment 10 bases; nucleotides outside the gene matches: 0. The CDR3 loop spans 12 amino acids. Germline CDR1 is MNHEY and CDR2 is SVGEGT. In DNA, the CDR3 is TGTGCCAGCAGTTGGACTAGCGGGGAGCAGTTCTTC. Protein sequence: CASSWTSGEQFF.

V usage is TRBV5-1 and J usage is TRBJ1-2; 7 bases are shared with TRBD1. The germline V gene encodes CDR1 SGHRS and CDR2 YFSETQ. This CDR3 contains 14 residues. The J segment lost 7 bases and the V segment lost 2 bases, leaving 8 bases of the junction unmatched. CDR3 sequence: CASSFEGATVGYTF. The DNA of the CDR3 is TGCGCCAGCAGCTTTGAGGGGGCGACGGTTGGCTACACCTTC.

The chain recombines TRBV5-1 with TRBJ1-3; 10 bases are shared with TRBD1. V dropped 4 bases and J dropped 2; count of bases not matched to a gene: 3. The germline gives CDR1 SGHRS, CDR2 YFSETQ. The CDR3 contains 15 residues. CDR3 sequence reads: CASSRQGATGNTIYF. CDR3 coding DNA: TGCGCCAGCAGCCGACAGGGGGCCACTGGAAACACCATATATTTT. Complete variable domain (other parts from reference TRBV5-1 and TRBJ1-3): KAGVTQTPRYLIKTRGQQVTLSCSPISGHRSVSWYQQTPGQGLQFLFEYFSETQRNKGNFPGRFSGRQFSNSRSEMNVSTLELGDSALYLCASSRQGATGNTIYFGEGSWLTVV.

This chain joins TRBV12-2 and TRBJ1-1; the table gives TRBD1 as D, unverified against the DNA. TRBV12-2 is labeled a pseudogene. The length of the CDR3 is 16 residues. The CDR3: CASRGTGTRRSTEAFF. DNA for the CDR3: TGTGCAAGTCGGGGTACAGGGACCAGGCGGAGCACTGAAGCTTTCTTT.

The genes are TRBV14 and TRBJ2-3, with 12 nucleotides matching TRBD2. The V gene end was trimmed by 2 bases and the J gene end by 4 bases; junction bases not matched to a gene: 1. CDR3 length: 15 residues. Germline CDR1 and CDR2: SGHDN and FVKESK. The DNA of the CDR3 is TGTGCCAGCAGCCAAACTAGCGGGGGGCCAGATACGCAGTATTTT. Residues: CASSQTSGGPDTQYF.

J is TRBJ1-4 and V is TRBV18, with D uncertain. V was shortened by 0 bases and J by 7 bases, with 6 bases between the two germline ends. CDR1 KGHSH and CDR2 LQKENI come from the germline V gene. CDR3 length equals 13 residues. CDR3 sequence reads: CASSPPVGEKLFF. CDR3 DNA sequence: TGTGCCAGCTCACCACCGGTCGGTGAAAAACTGTTTTTT.

This chain joins TRBV4-3 and TRBJ1-3, with a tentative D call TRBD1 (6 bases). V was pared by 5 bases and J by 0 bases, with 11 bases between. The germline CDR1 and CDR2 sequences are LGHNA and YSLEER. CDR3 length equals 15 residues. CDR3 loop: CASSSDSGSGNTIYF. DNA for the CDR3: TGCGCCAGCAGCTCGGACAGCGGCTCTGGAAACACCATATATTTT.

The chain has TRBV7-2 and TRBJ1-4, with TRBD1 identical over 7 bases. CDR1 is SGHTA, CDR2 FQGNSA, per germline. This CDR3 spans 17 amino acids. J gave up 9 bases and V 1 base, and 14 bases lay outside the gene matches. CDR3 in DNA: TGTGCCAGCAGCTTAGACCCTTTGGGCAGGGGGTCGAAAAAACTGTTTTTT. Translated: CASSLDPLGRGSKKLFF.

This chain uses TRBV10-3 with TRBJ1-4, with TRBD1 matching 7 bases. J was trimmed by 0 bases and V by 2 bases; bases with no gene match: 3. The CDR3 contains 16 residues. Germline values: CDR1 ENHRY, CDR2 SYGVKD. The CDR3: CAISEGGTATNEKLFF. DNA for the CDR3: TGTGCCATCAGTGAGGGGGGGACAGCAACTAATGAAAAACTGTTTTTT.

The chain links TRBV6-5 to TRBJ2-7; TRBD2 matches at 13 bases. Germline CDR1 MNHEY, CDR2 SVGAGI. V shed 10 bases, J shed 7 bases, and the junction held 10 bases outside the gene matches. The CDR3 has 14 amino acids. CDR3 in DNA: TGTGCCACCACTAAGACTAGCGGGGGGCGAGAGCAGTACTTC. Translating gives CATTKTSGGREQYF.

The genes are TRBV19 and TRBJ1-1; weak D call: TRBD1 (5 bases). This CDR3 is 14 amino acids long. Germline loops: CDR1 LNHDA, CDR2 SQIVND (reference sequence). The ends were cut back, 4 bases at V and 0 bases at J, with 9 bases in the middle. CDR3: CASSRQTMNTEAFF. CDR3 sequence (DNA): TGTGCCAGTAGTAGACAGACAATGAACACTGAAGCTTTCTTT.

The chain is built from TRBV19 and TRBJ1-5; D uncertain. Per germline, CDR1 LNHDA and CDR2 SQIVND (reference sequence). This CDR3 spans 15 amino acids. V was clipped by 1 base and J by 0 bases, with 7 bases between them. The CDR3 region has the DNA TGTGCCAGTAGTATAGTTGCGATTAGCAATCAGCCCCAGCATTTT. Protein product: CASSIVAISNQPQHF.

This chain uses TRBV5-1 with TRBJ1-2; 11 bases match TRBD1. J lost 6 bases, V lost 4 bases, and 8 bases had no gene match. This CDR3 region has 15 residues. Germline V gene sequence: CDR1 SGHRS, CDR2 YFSETQ. For the CDR3, the DNA is TGCGCCAGCAGCCAAAGGACAGGGGGCGAGGATGGCTACACCTTC. It specifies CASSQRTGGEDGYTF. The full variable domain, with the rest looked up from reference TRBV5-1 and TRBJ1-2, is KAGVTQTPRYLIKTRGQQVTLSCSPISGHRSVSWYQQTPGQGLQFLFEYFSETQRNKGNFPGRFSGRQFSNSRSEMNVSTLELGDSALYLCASSQRTGGEDGYTFGSGTRLTVV.

J is TRBJ1-5 and V is TRBV29-1, with D possibly TRBD1 on 5 matching bases. V lost 3 bases and J 11 bases, leaving 17 bases between the germline ends. The CDR3 loop spans 13 amino acids. CDR1 is SQVTM and CDR2 is ANQGSEA in the germline V gene. CDR3 loop: CSVESGEPRTQHF. The CDR3 DNA follows: TGCAGCGTTGAGTCGGGGGAGCCTAGGACCCAGCATTTT.

The chain employs TRBV19 and TRBJ2-7, with D tentatively TRBD1 (6 bases). CDR1 and CDR2 (germline): LNHDA, SQIVND (reference sequence). CDR3 size: 15 residues. V lost 4 bases and J 3 bases, leaving 16 bases between the germline ends. The CDR3 protein is CASSTRPGQLYEQYF. The CDR3, as DNA: TGTGCCAGTAGTACGCGACCTGGACAGCTCTACGAGCAGTACTTC.

This clone was seen just once. The CDR3 does not end in the conserved phenylalanine or tryptophan, so this is likely a read error. The chain is built from TRBV7-9 and TRBJ1-6; possible D gene TRBD1, 5 bases. The CDR3 contains 14 residues. Germline V gene lookup returns CDR1 SEHNR and CDR2 FQNEAQ (reference sequence). V was clipped by 3 bases and J by 10 bases, with 13 bases between them. The CDR3 loop is CASSLGQGQSPLHL. In DNA, the CDR3 is TGTGCCAGCAGCTTGGGCCAGGGTCAGTCACCCCTCCACCTT.

The chain links TRBV15 to TRBJ2-1; D remains unclear. Looked up from germline, CDR1 is LNHNV and CDR2 is YYDKDF (reference sequence). The CDR3 loop spans 15 amino acids. Trimming took 0 bases from V and 8 from J, leaving 14 bases between them. In DNA form, the CDR3 reads TGTGCCACCAGCAGAGATCGACCGGGTGTGGATGAGCAGTTCTTC. It codes for CATSRDRPGVDEQFF.

This clone was seen a few times. The genes are TRBV2 and TRBJ2-4; 8 bases are a match to TRBD1. V gave up 1 base and J gave up 12 bases; unmatched junction bases: 5. CDR3 length equals 13 residues. CDR1 and CDR2 (germline): SNHLY, FYNNEI. CDR3 in DNA: TGTGCCAGCAGTGAAGAACAGGGGGTACGTCAGTACTTC. Protein: CASSEEQGVRQYF.

V is TRBV6-5 and J is TRBJ2-7, with 12 positions matching TRBD2. Germline lookup yields CDR1 MNHEY and CDR2 SVGAGI. This CDR3 spans 14 amino acids. Unmatched junction bases numbered 7, after V lost 10 bases and J lost 3 bases. As DNA, the CDR3 is TGTGCCATCGGGTTACTAGCGGGGGGCTACGAGCAGTACTTC. Encoded protein: CAIGLLAGGYEQYF.